A selection of T cell receptor beta chains follows, all from one sample in a study of early stage breast cancer tumors. Using immunoSEQ multiplex PCR, the repertoire was profiled, and TCRdb retains in-frame clones only, with some absent. This sample has about 31,000 clones, with 74% found just once. The sample comprised blood. The origin of the receptors is a person aged 40-50 years with breast cancer. The CDR3 runs from the conserved cysteine through the conserved F or W. The D gene is left open where the match is weak. Size values are once, few and many counts, or a class for expanded clones, and some rows have none.

cdr3_nt: TGTGCCAGCAGCTCACCTTGGGGGGGAGGGCGCAATGAGCAGTTCTTC
cdr3_aa: CASSSPWGGGRNEQFF
j_call: TRBJ2-1
cdr3_length: 16
clone_size: .
d_call: TRBD2
v_call: TRBV7-3

cdr3_nt: TGTGCCAGCAGTTTATTGAGGGGACAAAGGATGTATTTT
cdr3_aa: CASSLLRGQRMYF
j_call: TRBJ2-3
cdr3_length: 13
clone_size: .
d_call: .
v_call: TRBV27

cdr3_nt: TGTGCCAGCAGCTCGTTTTCTAGCAATGAGCAGTTCTTC
cdr3_aa: CASSSFSSNEQFF
j_call: TRBJ2-1
cdr3_length: 13
clone_size: .
d_call: .
v_call: TRBV5-6

cdr3_nt: TGCGCCAGCAGCTTGGAGGCCTATGGCTACACCTTC
cdr3_aa: CASSLEAYGYTF
j_call: TRBJ1-2
cdr3_length: 12
clone_size: .
d_call: .
v_call: TRBV5-1

cdr3_nt: TGTGCCAGCAGCCACCGAGGAGGGCCGGACAATGAGCAGTTCTTC
cdr3_aa: CASSHRGGPDNEQFF
j_call: TRBJ2-1
cdr3_length: 15
clone_size: .
d_call: .
v_call: TRBV7-9

cdr3_nt: TGCGCCAGCAGCCAGAAACAGGGGTCTGACGAGCAGTACTTC
cdr3_aa: CASSQKQGSDEQYF
j_call: TRBJ2-7
cdr3_length: 14
clone_size: .
d_call: TRBD1
v_call: TRBV4-3

cdr3_nt: TGTGCCAGCAGCCCAGTCAGGGTTAGTACTGAAGCTTTCTTT
cdr3_aa: CASSPVRVSTEAFF
j_call: TRBJ1-1
cdr3_length: 14
clone_size: .
d_call: .
v_call: TRBV9

cdr3_nt: TGTGCCAGCATGAGGGGGTCTTTGACCGGGGAGCTGTTTTTT
cdr3_aa: CASMRGSLTGELFF
j_call: TRBJ2-2
cdr3_length: 14
clone_size: .
d_call: .
v_call: TRBV27

cdr3_nt: TGCGCCAGCTCGACAGATAACACCGGGGAGCTGTTTTTT
cdr3_aa: CASSTDNTGELFF
j_call: TRBJ2-2
cdr3_length: 13
clone_size: .
d_call: .
v_call: TRBV5-1

cdr3_nt: TGTGCCATCAGTGATTCAGCCCTCGGTTTGGCCCAGCATTTT
cdr3_aa: CAISDSALGLAQHF
j_call: TRBJ1-5
cdr3_length: 14
clone_size: .
d_call: .
v_call: TRBV10-3

cdr3_nt: TGCGCCAGCAGCCTGGCAGGGAGCTCTGGAAACACCATATATTTT
cdr3_aa: CASSLAGSSGNTIYF
j_call: TRBJ1-3
cdr3_length: 15
clone_size: .
d_call: .
v_call: TRBV5-1

cdr3_nt: TGTGCCAGCAGTGAATGGACCTTGATTCCGGTTAACAATGAGCAGTTCTTC
cdr3_aa: CASSEWTLIPVNNEQFF
j_call: TRBJ2-1
cdr3_length: 17
clone_size: .
d_call: .
v_call: TRBV6-1

cdr3_nt: TGCAGCGTTGCACAGGGGACTAATGAAAAACTGTTTTTT
cdr3_aa: CSVAQGTNEKLFF
j_call: TRBJ1-4
cdr3_length: 13
clone_size: few
d_call: TRBD1
v_call: TRBV29-1

cdr3_nt: TGTGCCAGCACGGACTCACACAGGGGGCGATACGAGCAGTACTTC
cdr3_aa: CASTDSHRGRYEQYF
j_call: TRBJ2-7
cdr3_length: 15
clone_size: .
d_call: TRBD1
v_call: TRBV6-1

cdr3_nt: TGTGCCAGCAGTCAACCCCGGACAGGTGAAGCTTTCTTT
cdr3_aa: CASSQPRTGEAFF
j_call: TRBJ1-1
cdr3_length: 13
clone_size: few
d_call: TRBD1
v_call: TRBV7-8

cdr3_nt: TGTGCCAGCAGGGCCGGGACAGGGGTTCCAGATACGCAGTATTTT
cdr3_aa: CASRAGTGVPDTQYF
j_call: TRBJ2-3
cdr3_length: 15
clone_size: .
d_call: TRBD1
v_call: TRBV25-1

cdr3_nt: TGTGCCAGCAGCTTACTCGTGCTCGGGGACTATGGGAATGAGCAGTTCTTC
cdr3_aa: CASSLLVLGDYGNEQFF
j_call: TRBJ2-1
cdr3_length: 17
clone_size: .
d_call: TRBD2
v_call: TRBV7-2

cdr3_nt: TGTGCCAGCAGCGCCTCGGACACCATCTATGGCTACACCTTC
cdr3_aa: CASSASDTIYGYTF
j_call: TRBJ1-2
cdr3_length: 14
clone_size: .
d_call: .
v_call: TRBV5-6

cdr3_nt: TGTGCCAGCGCCCGGGGGGGGGAAGAGACCCAGTACTTC
cdr3_aa: CASARGGEETQYF
j_call: TRBJ2-5
cdr3_length: 13
clone_size: .
d_call: TRBD2
v_call: TRBV6-5

cdr3_nt: TGTGCCAGCTCACCACAGGTAGACGAGCAGTACTTC
cdr3_aa: CASSPQVDEQYF
j_call: TRBJ2-7
cdr3_length: 12
clone_size: once
d_call: .
v_call: TRBV18

cdr3_nt: TGTGCCATCAGTGAATGGGGACTAGCGGGAGGGATGGGGAATGAGCAGTTCTTC
cdr3_aa: CAISEWGLAGGMGNEQFF
j_call: TRBJ2-1
cdr3_length: 18
clone_size: .
d_call: TRBD2
v_call: TRBV10-3

cdr3_nt: TGTGCCAGCAGTCCGGGCCCTTGGGAAAAACTGTTTTTT
cdr3_aa: CASSPGPWEKLFF
j_call: TRBJ1-4
cdr3_length: 13
clone_size: .
d_call: .
v_call: TRBV6-1

cdr3_nt: TGTGCCAGCAGCCCCAGGCCGTCAACTAATGAAAAACTGTTTTTT
cdr3_aa: CASSPRPSTNEKLFF
j_call: TRBJ1-4
cdr3_length: 15
clone_size: .
d_call: .
v_call: TRBV7-2

cdr3_nt: TGTGCCAGTAGTATAAGTCTTCGAGGGAGTGGCTCCTACGAGCAGTACTTC
cdr3_aa: CASSISLRGSGSYEQYF
j_call: TRBJ2-7
cdr3_length: 17
clone_size: .
d_call: .
v_call: TRBV19

cdr3_nt: TGCGCCAGCAGCCAATTCTGGCGGGAGGCCCTGGATACGCAGTATTTT
cdr3_aa: CASSQFWREALDTQYF
j_call: TRBJ2-3
cdr3_length: 16
clone_size: .
d_call: TRBD2
v_call: TRBV4-3

cdr3_nt: TGTGCCAGCAGCCCCGACAGGGCGGGAAACACCATATATTTT
cdr3_aa: CASSPDRAGNTIYF
j_call: TRBJ1-3
cdr3_length: 14
clone_size: .
d_call: TRBD1
v_call: TRBV7-9

cdr3_nt: TGTGCCAGCAGCCAAGATGGCCAGGGAAACACCATATATTTT
cdr3_aa: CASSQDGQGNTIYF
j_call: TRBJ1-3
cdr3_length: 14
clone_size: few
d_call: .
v_call: TRBV4-2

cdr3_nt: TGTGCCACCAGCAGAGATAGGGCAACTAGTGGCTACACCTTC
cdr3_aa: CATSRDRATSGYTF
j_call: TRBJ1-2
cdr3_length: 14
clone_size: .
d_call: .
v_call: TRBV15

cdr3_nt: TGTGCCAGTAGTATAGCCGGGACAGTAGGTCAGCCCCAGCATTTT
cdr3_aa: CASSIAGTVGQPQHF
j_call: TRBJ1-5
cdr3_length: 15
clone_size: .
d_call: TRBD1
v_call: TRBV19

cdr3_nt: TGTGCCAGTAGTCATCCGGGAGGCGGCCGCGAAGCTTTCTTT
cdr3_aa: CASSHPGGGREAFF
j_call: TRBJ1-1
cdr3_length: 14
clone_size: .
d_call: .
v_call: TRBV19

cdr3_nt: TGTGCCAGCAGCAAAATAGCGGGAGGCTCCTACGAGCAGTACTTC
cdr3_aa: CASSKIAGGSYEQYF
j_call: TRBJ2-7
cdr3_length: 15
clone_size: .
d_call: TRBD2
v_call: TRBV13

cdr3_nt: TGTGCCAGCAGCCTCGAGGACAGGCCCCAGAAGCAGTACTTC
cdr3_aa: CASSLEDRPQKQYF
j_call: TRBJ2-7
cdr3_length: 14
clone_size: few
d_call: TRBD1
v_call: TRBV7-8

cdr3_nt: TGTGCCAGCAGCCCTCCTCCTAGGTATGGCAATGAGCAGTTCTTC
cdr3_aa: CASSPPPRYGNEQFF
j_call: TRBJ2-1
cdr3_length: 15
clone_size: few
d_call: .
v_call: TRBV7-9

cdr3_nt: TGTGCCAGTAGTATCGGAGGGGGGGGGTACCAAGAGACCCAGTACTTC
cdr3_aa: CASSIGGGGYQETQYF
j_call: TRBJ2-5
cdr3_length: 16
clone_size: .
d_call: .
v_call: TRBV19

cdr3_nt: TGCGCCAGCAGCTTGGGTGGACTCGCCCAAGAGACCCAGTACTTC
cdr3_aa: CASSLGGLAQETQYF
j_call: TRBJ2-5
cdr3_length: 15
clone_size: .
d_call: .
v_call: TRBV5-1

cdr3_nt: TGCGCCAGCAGCTTGGCAGGGAGTACTAACTATGGCTACACCTTC
cdr3_aa: CASSLAGSTNYGYTF
j_call: TRBJ1-2
cdr3_length: 15
clone_size: .
d_call: .
v_call: TRBV5-1

cdr3_nt: TGTGCCAGCAGCCCGCGGGACCGCTCCTACGAGCAGTACTTC
cdr3_aa: CASSPRDRSYEQYF
j_call: TRBJ2-7
cdr3_length: 14
clone_size: .
d_call: .
v_call: TRBV11-3

cdr3_nt: TGTGCCAGCAGCCTTACGTTCTCGCACACAGATACGCAGTATTTT
cdr3_aa: CASSLTFSHTDTQYF
j_call: TRBJ2-3
cdr3_length: 15
clone_size: .
d_call: .
v_call: TRBV7-9

cdr3_nt: TGTGCCAGCAGCACGGACAACTACGAGCAGTACTTC
cdr3_aa: CASSTDNYEQYF
j_call: TRBJ2-7
cdr3_length: 12
clone_size: few
d_call: .
v_call: TRBV7-9

cdr3_nt: TGTGCCAGCAGTCGGATAACTGAAAATGAGCAGTTCTTC
cdr3_aa: CASSRITENEQFF
j_call: TRBJ2-1
cdr3_length: 13
clone_size: few
d_call: .
v_call: TRBV6-6

cdr3_nt: TGTGCCAGTAGCCCGACAGGCCGAGCTAACTATGGCTACACCTTC
cdr3_aa: CASSPTGRANYGYTF
j_call: TRBJ1-2
cdr3_length: 15
clone_size: .
d_call: .
v_call: TRBV19

cdr3_nt: TGTGCCTGGAACGGGGACCGAGTACCCTCCGAAAACATTCAGTACTTC
cdr3_aa: CAWNGDRVPSENIQYF
j_call: TRBJ2-4
cdr3_length: 16
clone_size: .
d_call: .
v_call: TRBV30

cdr3_nt: TGTGCCAGTAGTATTGGGGCAGTAACTAATGAAAAACTGTTTTTT
cdr3_aa: CASSIGAVTNEKLFF
j_call: TRBJ1-4
cdr3_length: 15
clone_size: .
d_call: .
v_call: TRBV19

cdr3_nt: TGTGCCAGCAGCACGCCCCCCGGGACGGATTACAATGAGCAGTTCTTC
cdr3_aa: CASSTPPGTDYNEQFF
j_call: TRBJ2-1
cdr3_length: 16
clone_size: .
d_call: .
v_call: TRBV5-8

cdr3_nt: TGTGCCAGCAGCCCCGCCGGGGGGGAAGTCTCAGCTTTCTTT
cdr3_aa: CASSPAGGEVSAFF
j_call: TRBJ1-1
cdr3_length: 14
clone_size: .
d_call: .
v_call: TRBV28

cdr3_nt: TGTGCCAGCGGAGGAAATCCGGGACTAGGTGACTACGAGCAGTACTTC
cdr3_aa: CASGGNPGLGDYEQYF
j_call: TRBJ2-7
cdr3_length: 16
clone_size: .
d_call: TRBD2
v_call: TRBV7-9

cdr3_nt: TGTGCCAGCAGCTGGAGCTACGGGGCAAACACCTACGAGCAGTACTTC
cdr3_aa: CASSWSYGANTYEQYF
j_call: TRBJ2-7
cdr3_length: 16
clone_size: .
d_call: .
v_call: TRBV7-9

cdr3_nt: TGTGCCAGTAGTACCGGGACAGGAGAAATGGGGCAGTACTTC
cdr3_aa: CASSTGTGEMGQYF
j_call: TRBJ2-7
cdr3_length: 14
clone_size: .
d_call: TRBD1
v_call: TRBV19